A selection of T cell receptor beta chains follows, all from one sample in a study of T cell responses to AZD1222 COVID-19 vaccine. Produced via immunoSEQ multiplex PCR; TCRdb's table is partial and in-frame only. The sample includes about 35,000 clones, around nine tenths of them seen just once. The sequences come from peripheral blood, collected on day 0 of AZD1222 vaccination. Every receptor here comes from an adult in good health. Each CDR3 is given with its conserved first and last residue. The D gene is left open where the match is weak. The listing skips clone size in some rows; elsewhere it reads once, few, many or a size class.

clone_size,j_call,d_call,v_call,cdr3_aa,cdr3_nt
.,TRBJ1-2,.,TRBV24-1,CATSDYSFYGYTF,TGTGCCACCAGTGATTATTCATTCTATGGCTACACCTTC
.,TRBJ2-3,TRBD1,TRBV19,CATSPGQGTDTQYF,TGTGCCACCAGCCCGGGACAGGGTACAGATACGCAGTATTTT
.,TRBJ1-1,.,TRBV10-1,CASSHDGNTEAFF,TGCGCCAGCAGTCACGACGGGAACACTGAAGCTTTCTTT
.,TRBJ1-1,TRBD1,TRBV28,CASTTGQGATEAFF,TGTGCCAGCACCACTGGACAGGGGGCGACTGAAGCTTTCTTT
.,TRBJ2-7,TRBD1,TRBV9,CASSTLGQGYEQYF,TGTGCCAGCAGCACCCTGGGACAGGGCTACGAGCAGTACTTC
.,TRBJ2-2,TRBD1,TRBV10-3,CAISELGQGYTGELFF,TGTGCCATCAGTGAGTTGGGACAGGGATACACCGGGGAGCTGTTTTTT
.,TRBJ1-5,.,TRBV4-3,CASSQEWPGGSNQPQHF,TGCGCCAGCAGCCAAGAATGGCCCGGGGGGAGCAATCAGCCCCAGCATTTT
.,TRBJ1-1,.,TRBV19,CASSTLGGATEAFF,TGTGCCAGTAGTACCTTGGGAGGGGCGACTGAAGCTTTCTTT
.,TRBJ2-2,TRBD2,TRBV7-9,CASSSAWASGGTNTGELFF,TGTGCCAGCAGCTCCGCGTGGGCTAGCGGGGGGACTAACACCGGGGAGCTGTTTTTT
.,TRBJ2-2,.,TRBV24-1,CATAKSRNTGELFF,TGTGCCACCGCAAAGTCCAGAAACACCGGGGAGCTGTTTTTT
.,TRBJ2-1,.,TRBV5-6,CASSGGLIGNEQFF,TGTGCCAGCAGCGGCGGGCTAATCGGGAATGAGCAGTTCTTC
.,TRBJ2-7,TRBD1,TRBV4-3,CASSQGGQGDNYEQYF,TGCGCCAGCAGCCAAGGCGGACAGGGGGACAACTACGAGCAGTACTTC
.,TRBJ2-7,.,TRBV19,CASGGQRKIEQYF,TGTGCCAGTGGGGGCCAGAGGAAGATCGAGCAGTACTTC
.,TRBJ1-3,.,TRBV7-9,CASDLAPGSGNTIYF,TGTGCCAGCGACCTCGCCCCAGGCTCTGGAAACACCATATATTTT
once,TRBJ1-6,.,TRBV11-2,CASSLDSSPLHF,TGTGCCAGCAGCTTGGACTCTTCACCCCTCCACTTT
.,TRBJ2-2,.,TRBV2,CASSQNTGELFF,TGTGCCAGCAGTCAAAACACCGGGGAGCTGTTTTTT
.,TRBJ1-5,.,TRBV27,CASRPTAQGPQHF,TGTGCCAGCAGACCGACGGCCCAAGGGCCCCAGCATTTT
.,TRBJ1-3,.,TRBV6-2/TRBV6-3,CASSGHRGPGNTIYF,TGTGCCAGCAGTGGACACCGGGGGCCTGGAAACACCATATATTTT
.,TRBJ2-1,TRBD1,TRBV15,CATSIHRGGSYNEQFF,TGTGCCACCAGCATTCACAGGGGCGGCTCCTACAATGAGCAGTTCTTC
.,TRBJ2-7,.,TRBV7-2,CASSLAPVGQYEQYF,TGTGCCAGCAGCTTAGCGCCAGTGGGGCAGTACGAGCAGTACTTC
.,TRBJ1-1,.,TRBV6-2/TRBV6-3,CASSFGPGVAFF,TGTGCCAGCAGTTTCGGCCCAGGGGTGGCTTTCTTT